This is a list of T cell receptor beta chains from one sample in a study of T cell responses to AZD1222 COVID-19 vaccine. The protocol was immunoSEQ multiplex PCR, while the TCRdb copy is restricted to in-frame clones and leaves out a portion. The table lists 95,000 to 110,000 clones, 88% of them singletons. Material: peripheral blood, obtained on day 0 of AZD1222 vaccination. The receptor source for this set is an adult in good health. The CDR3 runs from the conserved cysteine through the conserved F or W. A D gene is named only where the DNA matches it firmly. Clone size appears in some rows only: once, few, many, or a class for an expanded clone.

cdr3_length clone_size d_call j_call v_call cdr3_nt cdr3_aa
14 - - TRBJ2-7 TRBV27 TGTGCCAGCAGTCCCCAGAACACACACTACGAGCAGTACTTC CASSPQNTHYEQYF
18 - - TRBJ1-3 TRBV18 TGTGCCAGCTCACCACTTCCCCCCGAAGGGGCAGGTGGAAACACCATATATTTT CASSPLPPEGAGGNTIYF
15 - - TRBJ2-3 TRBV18 TGTGCCAGCTCACCAGACTTAGGACAGACAGATACGCAGTATTTT CASSPDLGQTDTQYF
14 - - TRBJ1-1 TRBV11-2 TGTGCCAGCAGCCTGCTGTTTGGAGGCACTGAAGCTTTCTTT CASSLLFGGTEAFF
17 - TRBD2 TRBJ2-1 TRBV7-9 TGTGCCAGCAGTCGGGGTAGCGGGGGGAGCTCCTACAATGAGCAGTTCTTC CASSRGSGGSSYNEQFF
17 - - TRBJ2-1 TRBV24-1 TGTGCCACCAGTGACGCCAGTCGAGCGCGCTCCTACAATGAGCAGTTCTTC CATSDASRARSYNEQFF
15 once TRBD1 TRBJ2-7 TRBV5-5 TGTGCCAGCCTTAGGGGGACAGGGGAGGGCTACGAGCAGTACTTC CASLRGTGEGYEQYF
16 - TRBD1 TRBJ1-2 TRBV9 TGTGCCAGCAGCGCACGGGGGACAGGGGCGAAGTATGGCTACACCTTC CASSARGTGAKYGYTF
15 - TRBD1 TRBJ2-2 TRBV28 TGTGCCAGCAGTTCCAGACAGGGGCTGTCCGGGGAGCTGTTTTTT CASSSRQGLSGELFF
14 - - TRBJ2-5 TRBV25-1 TGTGCCAGCACCGAAAAAGGGGGCCAAGAGACCCAGTACTTC CASTEKGGQETQYF
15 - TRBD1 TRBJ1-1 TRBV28 TGTGCCAGCAGGCCCCCGGACAGGGTGTGGGCTGAAGCTTTCTTT CASRPPDRVWAEAFF
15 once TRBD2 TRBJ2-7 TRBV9 TGTGCCAGCAGCAAAGCCGCGGGGGGGCCTTACGAGCAGTACTTC CASSKAAGGPYEQYF
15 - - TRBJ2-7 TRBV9 TGTGCCAGCAGCGTAGGGTTAGCGCCGTCCTACGAGCAGTACTTC CASSVGLAPSYEQYF
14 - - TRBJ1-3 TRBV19 TGTGCCAGCCTGTACTCGAGCTCTGGAAACACCATATATTTT CASLYSSSGNTIYF
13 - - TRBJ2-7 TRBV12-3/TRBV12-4 TGTGCCAGCACCCGGACTAACTCCTACGAGCAGTACTTC CASTRTNSYEQYF
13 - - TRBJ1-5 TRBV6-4 TGTGCCAGCAGTCTAGACGGTAATCAGCCCCAGCATTTT CASSLDGNQPQHF
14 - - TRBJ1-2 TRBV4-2 TGTGCCAGCAGCCCCAGGGTTCCGAACTATGGCTACACCTTC CASSPRVPNYGYTF
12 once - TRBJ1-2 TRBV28 TGTGCCAGCAGTTGGTCCAACTATGGCTACACCTTC CASSWSNYGYTF
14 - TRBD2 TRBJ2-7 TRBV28 TGTGCCAGCAGTTTGGGACTAATATACTACGAGCAGTACTTC CASSLGLIYYEQYF
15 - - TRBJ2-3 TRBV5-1 TGCGCCAGCAGCTTAACTGGGACTAGCACAGATACGCAGTATTTT CASSLTGTSTDTQYF
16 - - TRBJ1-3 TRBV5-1 TGCGCCAGCAGCTTGGCAGGGGCATCTTCTGGAAACACCATATATTTT CASSLAGASSGNTIYF
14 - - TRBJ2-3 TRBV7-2 TGTGCCAGCAGCAACGGGGACGGGGTGAATACGCAGTATTTT CASSNGDGVNTQYF
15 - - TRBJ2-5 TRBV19 TGTGCCAGTTCGAAATCCAACGTGAATCGAGAGACCCAGTACTTC CASSKSNVNRETQYF
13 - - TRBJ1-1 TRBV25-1 TGTGCCAGCAGCCCCGGAGTGACGACTGAAGCTTTCTTT CASSPGVTTEAFF
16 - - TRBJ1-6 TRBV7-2 TGTGCCAGCAGCCCAAGGGTGAGCTCCTATAATTCACCCCTCCACTTT CASSPRVSSYNSPLHF
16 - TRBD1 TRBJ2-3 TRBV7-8 TGTGCCAGCAGCTTAGCGCGGATCAGGGGGCGAAATACGCAGTATTTT CASSLARIRGRNTQYF
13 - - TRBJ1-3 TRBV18 TGTGCCAGCTCACCGAGCTCTGGAAACACCATATATTTT CASSPSSGNTIYF
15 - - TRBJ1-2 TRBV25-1 TGTGCCAGCAGTCCCAGAAAGGGCTTCTTCTATGGCTACACCTTC CASSPRKGFFYGYTF
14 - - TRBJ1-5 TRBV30 TGTGCCTGGAGGGAGGGATTGCGCAATCAGCCCCAGCATTTT CAWREGLRNQPQHF
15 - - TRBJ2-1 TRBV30 TGTGCCTGGACAACCCCCGACAGGAAAAACAATGAGCAGTTCTTC CAWTTPDRKNNEQFF
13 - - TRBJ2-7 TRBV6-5 TGTGCCAGCAGCTCCGGACAGCCCGTCGAGCAGTACTTC CASSSGQPVEQYF
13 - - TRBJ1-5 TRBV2 TGTGCCAGCACCTGGACTTCTAGACGGCCCCAGCATTTT CASTWTSRRPQHF
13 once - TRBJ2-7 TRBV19 TGTGCCAGCCAACGGGGGTCCTCCTACGAGCAGTACTTC CASQRGSSYEQYF
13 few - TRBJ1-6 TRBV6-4 TGTGCCAGCAGTGAAGACTATAATTCACCCCTCCACTTT CASSEDYNSPLHF
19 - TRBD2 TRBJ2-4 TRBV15 TGTGCCACCAGCAGAGTACGTAGCGGGAGGAGAGAAGCCAAAAACATTCAGTACTTC CATSRVRSGRREAKNIQYF
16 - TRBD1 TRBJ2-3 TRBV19 TGTGCCAGTAGTACCCCGGACAGGGCTGGCACAGATACGCAGTATTTT CASSTPDRAGTDTQYF
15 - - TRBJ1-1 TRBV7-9 TGTGCCAGCAGCACCCCCCCCGGACTGACACCTGTCGCTTTCTTT CASSTPPGLTPVAFF
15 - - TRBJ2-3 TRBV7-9 TGTGCCAGCAGCTTAGCGCTTATTAGCACAGATACGCAGTATTTT CASSLALISTDTQYF
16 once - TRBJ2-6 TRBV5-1 TGCGCCAGCAGCCCCCCCCGCGCCTCTGGGGCCAACGTCCTGACTTTC CASSPPRASGANVLTF
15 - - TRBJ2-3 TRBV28 TGTGCCAGCAGTTTATGGGGGAGTAGCACAGATACGCAGTATTTT CASSLWGSSTDTQYF
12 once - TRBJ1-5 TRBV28 TGTGCCAGCACAGGGTACAATCAGCCCCAGCATTTT CASTGYNQPQHF
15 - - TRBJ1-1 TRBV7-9 TGTGCCAGCAGCCGGGTGGACAGCTCGAACACTGAAGCTTTCTTT CASSRVDSSNTEAFF
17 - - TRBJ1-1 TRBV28 TGTGCCAGCAGTTCGTACCTGGAACAGGGATTGGGCACTGAAGCTTTCTTT CASSSYLEQGLGTEAFF
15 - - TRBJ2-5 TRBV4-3 TGCGCCAGCAGCGAAAGCTGGGGTATCCAAGAGACCCAGTACTTC CASSESWGIQETQYF
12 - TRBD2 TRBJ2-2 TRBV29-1 TGCAGCGTATTTACTAGCGCCGGGGAGCTGTTTTTT CSVFTSAGELFF
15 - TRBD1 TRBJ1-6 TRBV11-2 TGTGCCAGCAGGTCACCGGGACAGGGAAATTCACCCCTCCACTTT CASRSPGQGNSPLHF
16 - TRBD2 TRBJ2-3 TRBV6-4 TGTGCCAGCAGTCTCTCGGGCGGGAGTAGTACAGATACGCAGTATTTT CASSLSGGSSTDTQYF
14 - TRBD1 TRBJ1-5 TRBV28 TGTGCCAGCAGCCCTACAGGGGAAGATCAGCCCCAGCATTTT CASSPTGEDQPQHF
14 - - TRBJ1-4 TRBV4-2 TGTGCCAGCAGCCAAGGACAGGAGAATGAAAAACTGTTTTTT CASSQGQENEKLFF
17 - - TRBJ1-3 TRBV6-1 TGTGCCAGCAGTGGTCTTGTGGGGGGGGGCTCTGGAAACACCATATATTTT CASSGLVGGGSGNTIYF
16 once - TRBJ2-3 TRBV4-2 TGTGCCAGCAGCCAAGGAGCAGGTCTGGGGGCAGATACGCAGTATTTT CASSQGAGLGADTQYF
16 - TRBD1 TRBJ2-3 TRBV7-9 TGTGCCAGCAGCTTAGGGGGACAGGGGAAAGCAGATACGCAGTATTTT CASSLGGQGKADTQYF
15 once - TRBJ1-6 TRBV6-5 TGTGCCAGCAGGGGGGGAAACTCCTATAATTCACCCCTCCACTTT CASRGGNSYNSPLHF
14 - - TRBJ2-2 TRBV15 TGTGCCACCAGCAGAGAAAGGGTGATCGGGGAGCTGTTTTTT CATSRERVIGELFF